The table lists the clone carrying this T cell receptor (beta chain) with a few counts. Its matching antigen is unknown. The sample belongs to a study of identifying expanded T cells in peripheral blood. Germline V gene sequence: CDR1 MNHNS, CDR2 SASEGT. The J segment lost 6 bases and the V segment lost 6 bases, leaving 12 bases of the junction unmatched. This CDR3 is built from 15 residues. TCRdb's copy holds only in-frame clones and misses some; the assay was immunoSEQ multiplex PCR. In the table there are roughly 63,000 clones, over 75% of which are singletons. Notes on the study in general: Differentially abundant clones: 1 to 1.5 between replicates, approximately 16 at two to three weeks, 19 to 20 at four. Roughly two-week clone count variance significantly increased as total template count grew.

During the collection period, no donor immune events like infections were recorded. Material: blood. This TCR was recovered from a person aged 18 to 75 in good health. This chain links TRBV6-1 with TRBJ2-7; TRBD2 matches 9 bases. The CDR3 sequence is CASSPAVAGGSEQYF. Here the CDR3 DNA reads TGTGCCAGCAGCCCCGCCGTCGCGGGAGGGTCCGAGCAGTACTTC.